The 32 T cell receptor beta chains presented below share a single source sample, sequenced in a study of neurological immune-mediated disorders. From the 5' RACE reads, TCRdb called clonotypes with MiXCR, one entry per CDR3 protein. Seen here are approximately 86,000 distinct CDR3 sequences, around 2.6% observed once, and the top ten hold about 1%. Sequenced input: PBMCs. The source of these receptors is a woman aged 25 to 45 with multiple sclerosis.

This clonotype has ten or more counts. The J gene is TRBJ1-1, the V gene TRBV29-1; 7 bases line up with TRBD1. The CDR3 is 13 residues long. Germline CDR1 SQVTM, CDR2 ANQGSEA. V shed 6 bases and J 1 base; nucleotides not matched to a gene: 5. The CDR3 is CSVVRDRNTEAFF. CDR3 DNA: TGCAGCGTGGTCCGGGACAGGAACACTGAAGCTTTCTTT.

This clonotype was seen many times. The CDR3 sequence: CASSQVYNEQFF. CDR3 bases: TGTGCCAGCAGCCAAGTGTACAATGAGCAGTTCTTC. This rearrangement joins TRBV5-5 to TRBJ2-1; D gene ambiguous. The CDR3 loop spans 12 amino acids. Trimming removed 4 bases at V and 4 bases at J, with 6 bases between. Germline CDR1 SGHKS, CDR2 YYEKEE (reference sequence).

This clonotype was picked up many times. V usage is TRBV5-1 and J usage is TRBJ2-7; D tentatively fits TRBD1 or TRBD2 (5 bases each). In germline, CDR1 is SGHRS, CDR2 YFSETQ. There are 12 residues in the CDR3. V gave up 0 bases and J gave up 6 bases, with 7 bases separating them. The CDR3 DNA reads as TGCGCCAGCAGCTTGGCGGGACCCGAGCAGTACTTC. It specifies CASSLAGPEQYF.

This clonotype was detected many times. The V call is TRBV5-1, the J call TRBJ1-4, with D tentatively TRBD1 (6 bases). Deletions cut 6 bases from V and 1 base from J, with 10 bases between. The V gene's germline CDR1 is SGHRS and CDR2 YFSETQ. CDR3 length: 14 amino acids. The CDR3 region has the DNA TGCGCCAGCAACCAAGGGGGAACTAATGAAAAACTGTTTTTT. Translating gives CASNQGGTNEKLFF.

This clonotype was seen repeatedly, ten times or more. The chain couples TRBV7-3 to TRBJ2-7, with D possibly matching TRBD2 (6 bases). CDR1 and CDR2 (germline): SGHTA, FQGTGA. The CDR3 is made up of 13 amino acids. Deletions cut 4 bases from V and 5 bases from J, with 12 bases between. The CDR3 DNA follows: TGTGCCAGCAGCTATCAGGGAGGCGACGAGCAGTACTTC. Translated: CASSYQGGDEQYF.

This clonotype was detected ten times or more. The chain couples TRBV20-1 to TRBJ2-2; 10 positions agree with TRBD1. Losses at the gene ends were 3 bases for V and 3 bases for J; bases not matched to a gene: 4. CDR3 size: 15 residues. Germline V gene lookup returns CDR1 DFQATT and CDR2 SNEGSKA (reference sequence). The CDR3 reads CSARAGTGDTGELFF. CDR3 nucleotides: TGCAGTGCTAGGGCCGGGACAGGGGACACCGGGGAGCTGTTTTTT.

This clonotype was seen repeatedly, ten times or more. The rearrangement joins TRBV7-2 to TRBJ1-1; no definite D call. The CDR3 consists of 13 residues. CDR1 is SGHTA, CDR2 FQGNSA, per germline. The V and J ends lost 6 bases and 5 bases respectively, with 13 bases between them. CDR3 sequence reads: CASRLVPRTEAFF. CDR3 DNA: TGTGCCAGCAGATTGGTGCCGAGGACTGAAGCTTTCTTT.

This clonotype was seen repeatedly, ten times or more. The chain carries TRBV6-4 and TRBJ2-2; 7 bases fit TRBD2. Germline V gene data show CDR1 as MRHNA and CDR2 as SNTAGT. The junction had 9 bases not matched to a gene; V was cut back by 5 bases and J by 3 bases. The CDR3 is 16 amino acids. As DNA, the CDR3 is TGTGCCAGCAGTAGCGGGGAAACAATGGACACCGGGGAGCTGTTTTTT. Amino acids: CASSSGETMDTGELFF.

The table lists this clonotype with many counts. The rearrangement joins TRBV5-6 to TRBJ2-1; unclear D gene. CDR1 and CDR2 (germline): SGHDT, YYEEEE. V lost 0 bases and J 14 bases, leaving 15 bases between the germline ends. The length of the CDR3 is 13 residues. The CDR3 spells CASSLVSGVVEFF. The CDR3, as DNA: TGTGCCAGCAGCTTGGTATCGGGTGTTGTTGAGTTCTTC.

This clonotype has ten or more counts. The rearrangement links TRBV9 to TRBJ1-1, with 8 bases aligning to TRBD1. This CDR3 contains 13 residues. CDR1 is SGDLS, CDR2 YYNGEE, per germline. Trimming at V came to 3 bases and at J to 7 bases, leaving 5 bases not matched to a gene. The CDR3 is CASSGGTGYEAFF. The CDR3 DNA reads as TGTGCCAGCAGCGGCGGGACAGGATATGAAGCTTTCTTT.

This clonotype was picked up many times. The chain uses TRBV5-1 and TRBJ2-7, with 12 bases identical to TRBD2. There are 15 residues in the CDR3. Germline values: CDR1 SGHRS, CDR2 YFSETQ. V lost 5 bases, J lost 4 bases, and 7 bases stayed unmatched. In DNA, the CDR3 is TGCGCCAGCAGGCGACTAGCGGGAGCTCAGTACGAGCAGTACTTC. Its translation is CASRRLAGAQYEQYF.

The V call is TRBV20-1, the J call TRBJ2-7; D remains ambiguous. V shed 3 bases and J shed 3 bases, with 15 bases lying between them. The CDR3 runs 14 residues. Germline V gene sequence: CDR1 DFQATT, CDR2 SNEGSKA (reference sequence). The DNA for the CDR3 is TGCAGTGCTAGTCCCTTTGCGGAGAACTACGAGCAGTACTTC. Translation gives CSASPFAENYEQYF.

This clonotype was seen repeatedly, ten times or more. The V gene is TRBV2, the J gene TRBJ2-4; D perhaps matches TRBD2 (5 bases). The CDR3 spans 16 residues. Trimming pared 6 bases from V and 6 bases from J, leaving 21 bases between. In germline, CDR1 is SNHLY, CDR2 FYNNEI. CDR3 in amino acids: CASRGWERPWRNIQYF. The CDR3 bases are TGTGCCAGCAGGGGTTGGGAGCGTCCCTGGCGAAACATTCAGTACTTC.

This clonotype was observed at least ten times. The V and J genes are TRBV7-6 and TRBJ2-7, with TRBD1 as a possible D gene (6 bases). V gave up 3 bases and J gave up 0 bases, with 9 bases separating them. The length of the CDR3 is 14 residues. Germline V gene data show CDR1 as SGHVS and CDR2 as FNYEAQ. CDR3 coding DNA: TGTGCCAGCAGCTTGGACAGAGCCTCCTACGAGCAGTACTTC. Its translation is CASSLDRASYEQYF.

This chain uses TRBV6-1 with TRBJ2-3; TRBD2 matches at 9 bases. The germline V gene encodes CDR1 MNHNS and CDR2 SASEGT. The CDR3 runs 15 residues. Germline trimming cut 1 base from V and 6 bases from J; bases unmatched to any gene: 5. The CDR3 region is CASSEGQREADTQYF. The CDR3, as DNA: TGTGCCAGCAGTGAAGGACAGCGGGAGGCCGATACGCAGTATTTT.

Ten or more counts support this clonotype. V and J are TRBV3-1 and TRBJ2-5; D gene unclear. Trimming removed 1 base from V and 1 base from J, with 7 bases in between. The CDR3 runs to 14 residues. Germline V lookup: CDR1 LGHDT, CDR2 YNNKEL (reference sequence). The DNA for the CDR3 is TGTGCCAGCAGCCAAGGACGTTCCCAAGAGACCCAGTACTTC. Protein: CASSQGRSQETQYF.

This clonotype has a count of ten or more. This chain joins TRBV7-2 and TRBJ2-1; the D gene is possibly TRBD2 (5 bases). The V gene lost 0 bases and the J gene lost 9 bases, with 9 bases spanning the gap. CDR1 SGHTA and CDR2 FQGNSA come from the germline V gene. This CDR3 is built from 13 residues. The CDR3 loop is CASSLAGASEQFF. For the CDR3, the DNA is TGTGCCAGCAGCTTAGCGGGAGCGAGTGAGCAGTTCTTC.

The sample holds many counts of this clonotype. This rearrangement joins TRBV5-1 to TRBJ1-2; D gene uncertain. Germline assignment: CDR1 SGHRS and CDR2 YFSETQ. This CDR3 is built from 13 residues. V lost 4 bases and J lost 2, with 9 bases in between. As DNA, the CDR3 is TGCGCCAGCAGCCACACGGAGAACTATGGCTACACCTTC. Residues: CASSHTENYGYTF. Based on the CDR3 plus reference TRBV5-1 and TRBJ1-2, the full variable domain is KAGVTQTPRYLIKTRGQQVTLSCSPISGHRSVSWYQQTPGQGLQFLFEYFSETQRNKGNFPGRFSGRQFSNSRSEMNVSTLELGDSALYLCASSHTENYGYTFGSGTRLTVV.

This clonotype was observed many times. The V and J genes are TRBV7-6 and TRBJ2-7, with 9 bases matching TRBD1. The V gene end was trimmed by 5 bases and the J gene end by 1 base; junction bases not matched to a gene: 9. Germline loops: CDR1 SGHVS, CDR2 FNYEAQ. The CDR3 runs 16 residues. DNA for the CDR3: TGTGCCAGCAGCCCTAGAAGGGACAGGGTTTCCTACGAGCAGTACTTC. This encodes CASSPRRDRVSYEQYF.

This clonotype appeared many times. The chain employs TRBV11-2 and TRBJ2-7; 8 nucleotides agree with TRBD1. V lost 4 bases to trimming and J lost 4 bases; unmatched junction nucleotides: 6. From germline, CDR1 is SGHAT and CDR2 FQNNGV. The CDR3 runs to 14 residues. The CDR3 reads CASSSSDRVYEQYF. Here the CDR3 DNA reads TGTGCCAGCAGCTCCTCGGACAGGGTATACGAGCAGTACTTC.

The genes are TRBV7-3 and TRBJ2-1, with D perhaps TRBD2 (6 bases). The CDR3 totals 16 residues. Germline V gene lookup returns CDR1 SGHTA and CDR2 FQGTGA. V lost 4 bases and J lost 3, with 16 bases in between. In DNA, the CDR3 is TGTGCCAGCAGCTGGGTAGGCGCGGGGAACTACAATGAGCAGTTCTTC. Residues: CASSWVGAGNYNEQFF.

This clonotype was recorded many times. CDR3 protein: CSAKEWTDAYNEQFF. CDR3 coding DNA: TGCAGTGCCAAAGAATGGACGGATGCCTACAATGAGCAGTTCTTC. This chain links TRBV20-1 with TRBJ2-1; D is uncertain. V shed 6 bases and J shed 2 bases, with 17 bases lying between them. The CDR3 sequence is 15 residues long. The V gene's germline CDR1 is DFQATT and CDR2 SNEGSKA (reference sequence).

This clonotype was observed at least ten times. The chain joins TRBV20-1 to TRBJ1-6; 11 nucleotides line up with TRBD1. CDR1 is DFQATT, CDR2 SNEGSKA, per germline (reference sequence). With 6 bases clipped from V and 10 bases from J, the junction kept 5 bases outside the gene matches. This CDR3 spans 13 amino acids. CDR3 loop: CSAGQGEGSPLHF. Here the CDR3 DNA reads TGCAGTGCGGGACAGGGGGAGGGATCACCCCTCCACTTT.

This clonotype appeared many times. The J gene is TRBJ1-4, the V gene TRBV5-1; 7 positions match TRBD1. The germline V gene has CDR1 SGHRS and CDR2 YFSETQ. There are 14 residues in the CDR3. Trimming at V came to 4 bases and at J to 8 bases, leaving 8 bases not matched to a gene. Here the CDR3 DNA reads TGCGCCAGCAGCCCAGGACAGGTGGGCGAAAAACTGTTTTTT. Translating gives CASSPGQVGEKLFF.

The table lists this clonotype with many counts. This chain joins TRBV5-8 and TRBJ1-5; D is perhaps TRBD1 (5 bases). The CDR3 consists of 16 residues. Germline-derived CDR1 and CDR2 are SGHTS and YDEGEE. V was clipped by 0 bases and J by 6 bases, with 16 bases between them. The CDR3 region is CASSLAPGGVRQPQHF. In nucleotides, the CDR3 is TGTGCCAGCAGCTTGGCCCCGGGAGGGGTTCGTCAGCCCCAGCATTTT.

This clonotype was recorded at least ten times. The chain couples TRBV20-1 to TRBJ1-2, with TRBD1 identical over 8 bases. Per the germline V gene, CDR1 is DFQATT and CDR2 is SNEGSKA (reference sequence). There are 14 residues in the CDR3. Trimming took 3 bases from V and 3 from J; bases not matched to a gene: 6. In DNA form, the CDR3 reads TGCAGTGCTAGTCTTCAGGGGGCGGACTATGGCTACACCTTC. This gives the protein CSASLQGADYGYTF.

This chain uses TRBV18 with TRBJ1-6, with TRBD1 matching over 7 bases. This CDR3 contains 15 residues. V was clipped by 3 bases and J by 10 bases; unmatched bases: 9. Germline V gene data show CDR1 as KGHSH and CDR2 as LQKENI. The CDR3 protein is CASSPATGRESPLHF. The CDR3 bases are TGTGCCAGCTCACCGGCGACAGGGAGGGAGTCACCCCTCCACTTT.

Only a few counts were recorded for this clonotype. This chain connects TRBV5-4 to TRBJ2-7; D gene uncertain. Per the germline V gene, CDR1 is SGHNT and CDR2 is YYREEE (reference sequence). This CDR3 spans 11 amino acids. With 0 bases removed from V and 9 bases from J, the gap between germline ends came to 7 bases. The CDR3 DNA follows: TGTGCCAGCAGCTTGGTTAAAGCGCAGTACTTC. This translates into CASSLVKAQYF.

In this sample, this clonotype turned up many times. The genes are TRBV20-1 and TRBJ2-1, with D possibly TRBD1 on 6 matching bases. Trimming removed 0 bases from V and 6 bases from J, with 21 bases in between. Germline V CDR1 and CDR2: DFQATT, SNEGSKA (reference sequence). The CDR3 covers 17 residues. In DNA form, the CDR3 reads TGCAGTGCTAGAGATCACCCGGGAAGGTTGGGGGCCAATGAGCAGTTCTTC. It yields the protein CSARDHPGRLGANEQFF.

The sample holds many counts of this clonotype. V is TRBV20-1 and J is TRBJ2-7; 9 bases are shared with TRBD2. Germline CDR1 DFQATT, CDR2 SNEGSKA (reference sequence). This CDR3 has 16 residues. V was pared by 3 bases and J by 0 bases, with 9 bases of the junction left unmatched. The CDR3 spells CSASVSGSPSSYEQYF. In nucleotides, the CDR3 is TGCAGTGCTAGTGTTAGCGGGAGCCCTAGCTCCTACGAGCAGTACTTC.

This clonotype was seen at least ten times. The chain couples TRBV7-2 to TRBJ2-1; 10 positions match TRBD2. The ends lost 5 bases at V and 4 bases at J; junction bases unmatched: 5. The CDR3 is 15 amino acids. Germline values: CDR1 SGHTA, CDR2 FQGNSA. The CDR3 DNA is TGTGCCAGCAGCGTAACTAGCGGGGTATACAATGAGCAGTTCTTC. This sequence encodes CASSVTSGVYNEQFF.

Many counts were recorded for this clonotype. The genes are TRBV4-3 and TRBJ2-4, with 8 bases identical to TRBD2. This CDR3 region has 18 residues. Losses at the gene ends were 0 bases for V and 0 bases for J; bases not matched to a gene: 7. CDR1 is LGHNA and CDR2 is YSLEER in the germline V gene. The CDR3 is CASSQELLAGLAKNIQYF. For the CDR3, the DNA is TGCGCCAGCAGCCAAGAGCTCCTAGCGGGTCTAGCCAAAAACATTCAGTACTTC.